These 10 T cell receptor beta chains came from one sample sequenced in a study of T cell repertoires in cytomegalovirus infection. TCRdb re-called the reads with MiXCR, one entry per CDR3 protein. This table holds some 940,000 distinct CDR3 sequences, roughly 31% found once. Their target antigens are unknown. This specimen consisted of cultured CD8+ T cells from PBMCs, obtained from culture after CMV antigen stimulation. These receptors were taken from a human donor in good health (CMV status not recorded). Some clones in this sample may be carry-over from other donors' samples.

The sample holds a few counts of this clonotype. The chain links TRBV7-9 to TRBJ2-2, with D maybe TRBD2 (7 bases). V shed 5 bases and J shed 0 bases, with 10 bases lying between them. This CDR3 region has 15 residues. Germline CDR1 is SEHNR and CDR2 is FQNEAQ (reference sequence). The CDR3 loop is CASSGGAANTGELFF. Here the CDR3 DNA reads TGTGCCAGCAGCGGGGGGGCAGCGAACACCGGGGAGCTGTTTTTT.

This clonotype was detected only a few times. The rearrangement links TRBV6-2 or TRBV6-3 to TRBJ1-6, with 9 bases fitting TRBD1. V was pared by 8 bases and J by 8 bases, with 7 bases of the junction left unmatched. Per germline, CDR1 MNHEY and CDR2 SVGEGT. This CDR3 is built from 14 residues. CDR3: CASLQQGAYSPLHF. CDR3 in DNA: TGTGCCAGCCTACAACAGGGGGCCTATTCACCCCTCCACTTT.

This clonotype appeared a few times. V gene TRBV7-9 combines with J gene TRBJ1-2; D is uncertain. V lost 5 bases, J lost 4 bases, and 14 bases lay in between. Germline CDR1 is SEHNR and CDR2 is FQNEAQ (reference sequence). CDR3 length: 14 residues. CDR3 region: CASSGTDGSYGYTF. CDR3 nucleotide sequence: TGTGCCAGCAGCGGAACGGACGGATCCTATGGCTACACCTTC.

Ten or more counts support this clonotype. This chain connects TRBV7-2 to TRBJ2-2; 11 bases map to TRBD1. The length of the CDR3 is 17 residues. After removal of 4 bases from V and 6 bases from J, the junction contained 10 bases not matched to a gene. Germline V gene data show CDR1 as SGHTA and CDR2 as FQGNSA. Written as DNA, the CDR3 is TGTGCCAGCAGCTCCTTATTGAGGACAGGGGGCCCCGGGGAGCTGTTTTTT. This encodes CASSSLLRTGGPGELFF.

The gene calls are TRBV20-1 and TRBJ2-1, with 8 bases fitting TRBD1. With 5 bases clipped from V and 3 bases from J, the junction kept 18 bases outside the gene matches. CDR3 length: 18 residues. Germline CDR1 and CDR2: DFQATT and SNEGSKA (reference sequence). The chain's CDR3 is CSASGQGAGETLYNEQFF. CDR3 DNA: TGCAGTGCTTCCGGGCAGGGGGCGGGTGAGACTCTCTACAATGAGCAGTTCTTC.

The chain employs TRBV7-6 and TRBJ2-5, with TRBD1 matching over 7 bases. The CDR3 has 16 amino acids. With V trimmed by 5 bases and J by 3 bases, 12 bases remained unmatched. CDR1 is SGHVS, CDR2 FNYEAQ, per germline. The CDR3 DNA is TGTGCCAGCAGCAGCGACAGGGTAGATCTGGAAGAGACCCAGTACTTC. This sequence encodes CASSSDRVDLEETQYF. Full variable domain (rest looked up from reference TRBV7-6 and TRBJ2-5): GAGVSQSPRYKVTKRGQDVALRCDPISGHVSLYWYRQALGQGPEFLTYFNYEAQQDKSGLPNDRFSAERPEGSISTLTIQRTEQRDSAMYRCASSSDRVDLEETQYFGPGTRLLVL.

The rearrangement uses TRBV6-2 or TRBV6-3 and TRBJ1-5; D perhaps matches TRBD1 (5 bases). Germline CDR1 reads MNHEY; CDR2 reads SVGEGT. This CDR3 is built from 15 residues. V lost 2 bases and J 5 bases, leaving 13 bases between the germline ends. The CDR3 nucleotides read TGTGCCAGCAGTTACGCAGGGTGGGGGGATCAGCCCCAGCATTTT. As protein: CASSYAGWGDQPQHF.

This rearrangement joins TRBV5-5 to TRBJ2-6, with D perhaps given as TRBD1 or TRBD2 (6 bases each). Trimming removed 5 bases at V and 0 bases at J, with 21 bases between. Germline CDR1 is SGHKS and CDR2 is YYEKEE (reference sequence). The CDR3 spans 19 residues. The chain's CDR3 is CASRSKGDSPFSGANVLTF. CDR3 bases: TGTGCCAGCAGGTCCAAGGGGGACTCTCCCTTCTCTGGGGCCAACGTCCTGACTTTC. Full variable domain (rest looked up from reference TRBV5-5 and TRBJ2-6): DAGVTQSPTHLIKTRGQQVTLRCSPISGHKSVSWYQQVLGQGPQFIFQYYEKEERGRGNFPDRFSARQFPNYSSELNVNALLLGDSALYLCASRSKGDSPFSGANVLTFGAGSRLTVL.

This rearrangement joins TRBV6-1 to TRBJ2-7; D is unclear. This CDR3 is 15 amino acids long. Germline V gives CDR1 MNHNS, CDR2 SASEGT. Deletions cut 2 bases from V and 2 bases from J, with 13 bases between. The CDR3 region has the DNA TGTGCCAGCAGTGAATTGGGTAGGGTAGCCTACGAGCAGTACTTC. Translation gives CASSELGRVAYEQYF.

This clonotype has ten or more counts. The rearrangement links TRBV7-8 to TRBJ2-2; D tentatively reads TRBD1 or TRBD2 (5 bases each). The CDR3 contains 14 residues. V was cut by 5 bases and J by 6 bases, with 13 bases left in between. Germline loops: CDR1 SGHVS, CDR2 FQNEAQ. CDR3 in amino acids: CASSPPGSPGELFF. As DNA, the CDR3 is TGTGCCAGCAGCCCCCCAGGGAGCCCCGGGGAGCTGTTTTTT.